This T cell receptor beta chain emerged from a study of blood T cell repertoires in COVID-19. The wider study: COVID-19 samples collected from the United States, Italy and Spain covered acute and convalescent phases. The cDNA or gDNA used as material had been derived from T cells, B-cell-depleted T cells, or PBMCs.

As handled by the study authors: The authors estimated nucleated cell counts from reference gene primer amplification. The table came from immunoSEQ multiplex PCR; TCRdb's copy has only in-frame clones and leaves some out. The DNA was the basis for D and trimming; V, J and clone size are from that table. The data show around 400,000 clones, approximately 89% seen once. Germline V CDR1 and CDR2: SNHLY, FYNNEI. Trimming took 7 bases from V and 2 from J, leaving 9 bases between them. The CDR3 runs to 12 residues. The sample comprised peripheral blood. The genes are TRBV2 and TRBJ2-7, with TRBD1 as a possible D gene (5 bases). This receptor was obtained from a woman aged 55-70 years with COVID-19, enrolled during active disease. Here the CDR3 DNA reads TGTGCCAGCATGGCCAGGGCCTACGAGCAGTACTTC. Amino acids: CASMARAYEQYF.